Listed below are T cell receptor beta chains from one sample, sequenced in a study of molecular identifiers for immune sequencing clone quantification. TCRdb independently ran MiXCR on the PCR reads; one entry per CDR3 protein. The table includes fewer than 350,000 distinct CDR3 sequences, roughly 23% detected once. The sequenced sample consisted of naive CD8+ T cells from blood, with Jurkat cell RNA spiked in. These receptors originate from a human donor in good health. Some libraries in this study had Jurkat cell RNA spiked in. CDR3s include the opening cysteine and the closing phenylalanine or tryptophan. Fields, in order: clone size, D gene, J gene, V gene, CDR3 protein, CDR3 DNA. The D gene is left open where the match is weak. Not all rows give a size; the values are once, few, many and, for expanded clones, a class.

abundance: many; d_gene: NA; j_gene: TRBJ1-6; v_gene: TRBV28; CDR3aa: CATKARGNNSPLHF; CDR3nt: TGTGCCACAAAAGCGCGGGGGAATAATTCACCCCTCCACTTT
abundance: many; d_gene: NA; j_gene: TRBJ2-1; v_gene: TRBV11-2; CDR3aa: CASSLVGGGPYNEQFF; CDR3nt: TGTGCCAGCAGCTTAGTAGGTGGGGGCCCCTACAATGAGCAGTTCTTC
abundance: many; d_gene: NA; j_gene: TRBJ1-6; v_gene: TRBV29-1; CDR3aa: CSVGLENNSPLHF; CDR3nt: TGCAGCGTTGGTCTAGAGAATAATTCACCCCTCCACTTT
abundance: few; d_gene: TRBD2; j_gene: TRBJ2-1; v_gene: TRBV6-5; CDR3aa: CAARGGFDEQFF; CDR3nt: TGTGCCGCCCGGGGAGGGTTCGATGAGCAGTTCTTC
abundance: many; d_gene: TRBD1; j_gene: TRBJ1-1; v_gene: TRBV12-3/TRBV12-4; CDR3aa: CASSPSRGTTEAFF; CDR3nt: TGTGCCAGCAGCCCAAGCAGGGGGACCACTGAAGCTTTCTTT
abundance: many; d_gene: TRBD2; j_gene: TRBJ2-7; v_gene: TRBV9; CDR3aa: CASSGGGRTVDEQYF; CDR3nt: TGTGCCAGCAGCGGGGGGGGTAGGACCGTCGACGAGCAGTACTTC
abundance: few; d_gene: TRBD2; j_gene: TRBJ2-3; v_gene: TRBV25-1; CDR3aa: CASSATSGAAGTQYF; CDR3nt: TGTGCCAGCAGCGCGACTAGCGGAGCAGCAGGGACGCAGTATTTT
abundance: many; d_gene: TRBD2; j_gene: TRBJ2-7; v_gene: TRBV14; CDR3aa: CASSQVPPASGSDEQYF; CDR3nt: TGTGCCAGCAGCCAGGTTCCCCCGGCTAGCGGGAGTGACGAGCAGTACTTC
abundance: many; d_gene: TRBD2; j_gene: TRBJ2-7; v_gene: TRBV2; CDR3aa: CASSELASGEDSYEQYF; CDR3nt: TGTGCCAGCAGTGAATTGGCTAGCGGGGAAGATTCCTACGAGCAGTACTTC
abundance: many; d_gene: NA; j_gene: TRBJ2-1; v_gene: TRBV27; CDR3aa: CASGIFGAEQFF; CDR3nt: TGTGCCAGCGGCATTTTTGGGGCTGAGCAGTTCTTC
abundance: few; d_gene: TRBD1; j_gene: TRBJ2-7; v_gene: TRBV20-1; CDR3aa: CSARDQIGQAAYEQYF; CDR3nt: TGCAGTGCTCGCGATCAGATAGGACAGGCCGCCTACGAGCAGTACTTC
abundance: NA; d_gene: NA; j_gene: TRBJ2-1; v_gene: TRBV6-5; CDR3aa: CASSYAPGPHNEQFF; CDR3nt: TGTGCCAGCAGTTACGCCCCGGGACCCCACAATGAGCAGTTCTTC
abundance: many; d_gene: NA; j_gene: TRBJ2-2; v_gene: TRBV30; CDR3aa: CAGENTGELFF; CDR3nt: TGTGCCGGTGAAAACACCGGGGAGCTGTTTTTT
abundance: NA; d_gene: NA; j_gene: TRBJ1-1; v_gene: TRBV2; CDR3aa: CASSDGGVRTEAFF; CDR3nt: TGTGCCAGCAGTGATGGCGGGGTGCGGACTGAAGCTTTCTTT
abundance: NA; d_gene: NA; j_gene: TRBJ1-6; v_gene: TRBV7-9; CDR3aa: CASSSDTGRSYNSPLHF; CDR3nt: TGTGCCAGCAGCTCGGACACTGGGCGGTCCTATAATTCACCCCTCCACTTT
abundance: many; d_gene: NA; j_gene: TRBJ2-3; v_gene: TRBV9; CDR3aa: CEAGNADTQYF; CDR3nt: TGTGAGGCGGGAAACGCAGATACGCAGTATTTT
abundance: many; d_gene: NA; j_gene: TRBJ1-1; v_gene: TRBV4-3; CDR3aa: CASSQESLMRTEAFF; CDR3nt: TGCGCCAGCAGCCAAGAGTCGTTGATGAGGACTGAAGCTTTCTTT
abundance: NA; d_gene: NA; j_gene: TRBJ2-2; v_gene: TRBV6-1; CDR3aa: CATTGSRTGMYTGELFF; CDR3nt: TGTGCCACCACCGGATCTCGAACAGGGATGTACACCGGGGAGCTGTTTTTT
abundance: many; d_gene: TRBD1; j_gene: TRBJ1-5; v_gene: TRBV7-2; CDR3aa: CASSLAVLGQGAWDNQPQHF; CDR3nt: TGTGCCAGCAGCTTAGCTGTTTTGGGACAGGGGGCGTGGGATAATCAGCCCCAGCATTTT
abundance: NA; d_gene: NA; j_gene: TRBJ2-2; v_gene: TRBV11-2; CDR3aa: CVSVKESTGELSF; CDR3nt: TGTGTCAGCGTGAAAGAGTCTACCGGGGAGCTGTCTTTT
abundance: few; d_gene: NA; j_gene: TRBJ1-4; v_gene: TRBV7-6; CDR3aa: CASSLDRDTYTLATNEKLFF; CDR3nt: TGTGCCAGCAGCTTAGATCGGGACACCTATACCCTTGCAACTAATGAAAAACTGTTTTTT
abundance: few; d_gene: NA; j_gene: TRBJ2-5; v_gene: TRBV24-1; CDR3aa: CATSDLNNQETQYF; CDR3nt: TGTGCCACCAGTGATTTGAACAACCAAGAGACCCAGTACTTC
abundance: many; d_gene: TRBD2; j_gene: TRBJ2-7; v_gene: TRBV28; CDR3aa: CASSLFTSGMYEQYF; CDR3nt: TGTGCCAGCAGTTTATTCACTAGCGGGATGTACGAGCAGTACTTC
abundance: NA; d_gene: NA; j_gene: TRBJ2-2; v_gene: TRBV12-3/TRBV12-4; CDR3aa: CASSLWPGGPRYTGELFF; CDR3nt: TGTGCCAGCAGTTTATGGCCCGGCGGACCCCGATACACCGGGGAGCTGTTTTTT
abundance: many; d_gene: NA; j_gene: TRBJ2-3; v_gene: TRBV7-9; CDR3aa: CASSPPLLDTQYF; CDR3nt: TGTGCCAGCAGCCCCCCTCTACTCGATACGCAGTATTTT
abundance: many; d_gene: NA; j_gene: TRBJ2-3; v_gene: TRBV2; CDR3aa: CAVTDRSRTDTQYF; CDR3nt: TGTGCCGTAACCGACAGGTCGAGGACAGATACGCAGTATTTT
abundance: many; d_gene: NA; j_gene: TRBJ2-3; v_gene: TRBV28; CDR3aa: CASSTRRQVLGLADTQYF; CDR3nt: TGTGCCAGCAGTACCCGGCGACAGGTGCTAGGTTTGGCAGATACGCAGTATTTT
abundance: few; d_gene: TRBD2; j_gene: TRBJ2-7; v_gene: TRBV5-3; CDR3aa: CASSSSGTSGSVYEQYF; CDR3nt: TGTGCCAGCAGCTCATCCGGGACTAGCGGGAGTGTATACGAGCAGTACTTC
abundance: NA; d_gene: NA; j_gene: TRBJ1-1; v_gene: TRBV23-1; CDR3aa: CASSRNGGGPEKRVPTRGPTFF; CDR3nt: TGCGCCAGCAGTCGAAATGGCGGAGGACCTGAAAAACGTGTTCCCACCCGAGGTCCCACTTTCTTT
abundance: many; d_gene: NA; j_gene: TRBJ2-7; v_gene: TRBV14; CDR3aa: CASSQERRYEQYF; CDR3nt: TGTGCCAGCAGCCAAGAGAGGCGCTACGAGCAGTACTTC
abundance: many; d_gene: NA; j_gene: TRBJ1-6; v_gene: TRBV19; CDR3aa: CASSLGSNSPLHF; CDR3nt: TGTGCCAGTAGTCTCGGGTCTAATTCACCCCTCCACTTT
abundance: many; d_gene: NA; j_gene: TRBJ2-1; v_gene: TRBV19; CDR3aa: CASSIDSLPPYNEQFF; CDR3nt: TGTGCCAGTAGTATAGATAGTCTCCCCCCCTACAATGAGCAGTTCTTC
abundance: many; d_gene: TRBD2; j_gene: TRBJ2-3; v_gene: TRBV5-6; CDR3aa: CASSSWGGGTDTQYF; CDR3nt: TGTGCCAGCAGCTCTTGGGGCGGGGGGACAGATACGCAGTATTTT
abundance: NA; d_gene: NA; j_gene: TRBJ1-1; v_gene: TRBV10-3; CDR3aa: CAISESIGGGGTEAFF; CDR3nt: TGTGCCATCAGTGAGTCGATCGGGGGCGGTGGGACTGAAGCTTTCTTT
abundance: many; d_gene: NA; j_gene: TRBJ1-6; v_gene: TRBV19; CDR3aa: CASSIDYGGSPLHF; CDR3nt: TGTGCCAGTAGTATAGACTACGGTGGTTCACCCCTCCACTTT
abundance: many; d_gene: NA; j_gene: TRBJ1-1; v_gene: TRBV5-6; CDR3aa: CASSLAAGLETEAFF; CDR3nt: TGTGCCAGCAGCTTGGCTGCGGGGCTAGAGACTGAAGCTTTCTTT
abundance: few; d_gene: NA; j_gene: TRBJ1-5; v_gene: TRBV19; CDR3aa: CASSPDPWGNQPQHF; CDR3nt: TGTGCCAGTAGCCCTGACCCGTGGGGCAATCAGCCCCAGCATTTT
abundance: NA; d_gene: TRBD1; j_gene: TRBJ1-4; v_gene: TRBV19; CDR3aa: CACLDRVNGKLFF; CDR3nt: TGTGCCTGTTTGGACAGGGTGAATGGAAAACTGTTTTTT
abundance: many; d_gene: NA; j_gene: TRBJ2-7; v_gene: TRBV29-1; CDR3aa: CSVLEKIRYEQYF; CDR3nt: TGCAGCGTTTTAGAGAAGATCAGGTACGAGCAGTACTTC
abundance: NA; d_gene: TRBD2; j_gene: TRBJ2-5; v_gene: TRBV28; CDR3aa: CASSQTSGTETQYF; CDR3nt: TGTGCCAGCAGTCAAACTAGCGGAACAGAGACCCAGTACTTC
abundance: few; d_gene: NA; j_gene: TRBJ2-7; v_gene: TRBV12-3/TRBV12-4; CDR3aa: CASSPTGPGGEQYF; CDR3nt: TGTGCCAGCAGTCCAACAGGACCAGGTGGAGAGCAGTACTTC
abundance: few; d_gene: TRBD2; j_gene: TRBJ2-3; v_gene: TRBV27; CDR3aa: CASSLLAGPITDTQYF; CDR3nt: TGTGCCAGCAGTTTATTAGCGGGGCCGATTACAGATACGCAGTATTTT
abundance: many; d_gene: NA; j_gene: TRBJ1-6; v_gene: TRBV6-5; CDR3aa: CASSYGYRDYNSPLHF; CDR3nt: TGTGCCAGCAGTTACGGTTATAGGGACTATAATTCACCCCTCCACTTT
abundance: NA; d_gene: NA; j_gene: TRBJ2-5; v_gene: TRBV7-6; CDR3aa: CASSPRGLTAVTQYF; CDR3nt: TGTGCCAGCAGCCCGCGGGGCCTGACAGCGGTGACCCAGTACTTC
abundance: many; d_gene: TRBD1; j_gene: TRBJ1-1; v_gene: TRBV5-1; CDR3aa: CASSLGTALTEAFF; CDR3nt: TGCGCCAGCAGCCTAGGGACAGCTCTCACTGAAGCTTTCTTT
abundance: NA; d_gene: TRBD1; j_gene: TRBJ1-5; v_gene: TRBV19; CDR3aa: CASSTRTGSNQPQHF; CDR3nt: TGTGCCAGTAGTACTAGGACAGGGTCGAATCAGCCCCAGCATTTT
abundance: few; d_gene: NA; j_gene: TRBJ1-1; v_gene: TRBV21-1; CDR3aa: CASSKIQGSRPDTEAFF; CDR3nt: TGTGCCAGCAGCAAAATTCAGGGCTCCCGGCCCGACACTGAAGCTTTCTTT